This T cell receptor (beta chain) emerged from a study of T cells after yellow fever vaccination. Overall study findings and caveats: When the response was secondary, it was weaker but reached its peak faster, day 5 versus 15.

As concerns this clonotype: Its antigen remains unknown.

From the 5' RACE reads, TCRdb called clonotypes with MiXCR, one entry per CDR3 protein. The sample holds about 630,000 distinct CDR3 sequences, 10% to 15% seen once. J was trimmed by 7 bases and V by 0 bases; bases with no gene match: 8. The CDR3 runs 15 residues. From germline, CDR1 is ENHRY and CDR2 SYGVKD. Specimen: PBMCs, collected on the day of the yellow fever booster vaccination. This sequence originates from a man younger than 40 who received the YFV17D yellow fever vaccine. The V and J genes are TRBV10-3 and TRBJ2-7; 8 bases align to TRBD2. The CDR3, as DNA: TGTGCCATCAGTGAGTCCACGGGAGGGCCGGGTGAGCAGTACTTC. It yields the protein CAISESTGGPGEQYF.